The 18 T cell receptor beta chains below all came from one sample that was sequenced in a study of cytomegalovirus exposure and HLA in healthy donors. The PCR contained 60 Vbeta and 13 Jbeta primers. Some clones are missing from TCRdb's copy, which holds only in-frame ones; the method was immunoSEQ multiplex PCR. This sample's table has 150,000 to 200,000 clones. Sample: PBMCs. These receptors were taken from a man aged 25-40 years in good health and CMV-seronegative.

The chain carries TRBV10-3 and TRBJ2-3, with D unclear. CDR1 is ENHRY, CDR2 SYGVKD, per germline. The CDR3 totals 14 residues. V lost 4 bases to trimming and J lost 0 bases, with 8 bases between them. This CDR3 reads CAISVGVSTDTQYF. The CDR3 bases are TGTGCCATCAGTGTGGGCGTTAGCACAGATACGCAGTATTTT.

Written as DNA, the CDR3 is TGCGCCAGCAGCTTGGGGGAAGGGAGTCAGCCCCAGCATTTT. As protein: CASSLGEGSQPQHF. This rearrangement joins TRBV5-1 to TRBJ1-5, with D hard to call. CDR1 and CDR2 (germline): SGHRS, YFSETQ. The CDR3 consists of 14 residues. V lost 0 bases to trimming and J lost 6 bases, with 10 bases between them.

V gene TRBV7-2 combines with J gene TRBJ2-1; 7 nucleotides line up with TRBD2. The germline gives CDR1 SGHTA, CDR2 FQGNSA. This CDR3 region has 15 residues. With V trimmed by 2 bases and J by 5 bases, 6 bases remained unmatched. The DNA for the CDR3 is TGTGCCAGCAGCTTATATTGGGGGGGAAACAATGAGCAGTTCTTC. This translates into CASSLYWGGNNEQFF. The full variable domain, its missing parts supplied by reference TRBV7-2 and TRBJ2-1, is GAGVSQSPSNKVTEKGKDVELRCDPISGHTALYWYRQSLGQGLEFLIYFQGNSAPDKSGLPSDRFSAERTGGSVSTLTIQRTQQEDSAVYLCASSLYWGGNNEQFFGPGTRLTVL.

This chain connects TRBV2 to TRBJ2-7; 9 bases are shared with TRBD1. The CDR3 totals 14 residues. V shed 7 bases, J shed 6 bases, and the junction held 10 bases outside the gene matches. Germline V CDR1 and CDR2: SNHLY, FYNNEI. The CDR3 nucleotides are TGTGCCAGCATGGTAGGGACAGGGTATGCCGAGCAGTACTTC. Protein product: CASMVGTGYAEQYF.

This chain joins TRBV5-6 and TRBJ1-2; 8 positions agree with TRBD1. CDR1 and CDR2 from the germline V gene are SGHDT and YYEEEE. This CDR3 is 13 amino acids long. V gave up 6 bases and J gave up 4 bases; unmatched junction bases: 5. In DNA, the CDR3 is TGTGCCAGCAACCCTCAGGGGGCCTATGGCTACACCTTC. Amino acid sequence: CASNPQGAYGYTF.

On this clone: The germline gene is not matched at one end of the junction; a read error may be the cause. The rearrangement links TRBV5-1 to TRBJ1-3; tentatively, D is TRBD1 (5 bases). In germline, CDR1 is SGHRS, CDR2 YFSETQ. The CDR3 contains 16 residues. The CDR3 coding sequence is TGCGCCAGCAGCTTCAATTCATGGGGCTCTGGAAACGCCATATATTTT. Translation gives CASSFNSWGSGNAIYF. Looking up the rest from reference TRBV5-1 and TRBJ1-3 gives the full variable domain: KAGVTQTPRYLIKTRGQQVTLSCSPISGHRSVSWYQQTPGQGLQFLFEYFSETQRNKGNFPGRFSGRQFSNSRSEMNVSTLELGDSALYLCASSFNSWGSGNAIYFGEGSWLTVV.

This sequence joins TRBV19 and TRBJ2-7; 16 nucleotides line up with TRBD2. Losses at the gene ends were 5 bases for V and 2 bases for J; bases not matched to a gene: 6. Per germline, CDR1 LNHDA and CDR2 SQIVND (reference sequence). The CDR3 sequence is 17 residues long. The CDR3 DNA follows: TGTGCCAGTAGTCCAGGGACTAGCGGGGGGGTTACCTACGAGCAGTACTTC. Translation: CASSPGTSGGVTYEQYF.

This chain joins TRBV5-1 and TRBJ1-4; the D gene is possibly TRBD1 (6 bases). V lost 5 bases and J 4 bases, leaving 12 bases between the germline ends. This CDR3 comprises 14 residues. Germline V lookup: CDR1 SGHRS, CDR2 YFSETQ. The CDR3 is CASSSTGFNEKLFF. The CDR3 region has the DNA TGCGCCAGCAGTTCGACAGGCTTTAATGAAAAACTGTTTTTT.

This CDR3 reads CASTLGRRKDYEQYF. In nucleotides, the CDR3 is TGTGCCAGCACACTTGGGCGCAGAAAGGACTACGAGCAGTACTTC. This chain joins TRBV7-9 and TRBJ2-7; unclear D gene. The length of the CDR3 is 15 residues. Germline CDR1 is SEHNR and CDR2 is FQNEAQ (reference sequence). Trimming took 7 bases from V and 3 from J, leaving 19 bases between them.

V and J are TRBV7-6 and TRBJ2-7, with a tentative D call TRBD1 (7 bases). The V gene's germline CDR1 is SGHVS and CDR2 FNYEAQ. CDR3 length equals 15 residues. Trimming shortened V by 5 bases and J by 3 bases, and 17 bases separated the two germline ends. Here the CDR3 DNA reads TGTGCCAGCAGCCTCCGGGGCGGGACAGACTACGAGCAGTACTTC. This sequence encodes CASSLRGGTDYEQYF.

The chain links TRBV4-1 to TRBJ2-4, with TRBD1 matching over 9 bases. CDR3 length: 17 amino acids. J gave up 9 bases and V 2 bases, and 14 bases lay outside the gene matches. Per the germline V gene, CDR1 is MGHRA and CDR2 is YSYEKL. CDR3 sequence (DNA): TGCGCCAGCAGCCAAAGCCCACAGGGGGCGATCCTGGGCATTCAGTACTTC. It codes for CASSQSPQGAILGIQYF.

The rearrangement links TRBV11-3 to TRBJ2-5, with TRBD2 as a possible D gene (5 bases). The CDR3 has 13 amino acids. Trimming cost V 3 bases and J 1 base, with 6 bases left between them. The V gene's germline CDR1 is SGHNT and CDR2 YENEEA. The CDR3 reads CASSFEGQETQYF. In nucleotides, the CDR3 is TGTGCCAGCAGCTTTGAGGGCCAAGAGACCCAGTACTTC.

V gene TRBV14 combines with J gene TRBJ2-7, with D perhaps TRBD2 (6 bases). The ends were cut back, 1 base at V and 6 bases at J, with 16 bases in the middle. The CDR3 loop spans 15 amino acids. CDR1 and CDR2 from the germline V gene are SGHDN and FVKESK. The CDR3 nucleotides read TGTGCCAGCAGCCAAGTTGGTGCGGGAAGTTCCGAGCAGTACTTC. Translated: CASSQVGAGSSEQYF.

The chain carries TRBV5-1 and TRBJ1-1, with 7 bases identical to TRBD1. The junction had 14 bases not matched to a gene; V was cut back by 6 bases and J by 0 bases. This CDR3 is built from 17 residues. Germline V gene sequence: CDR1 SGHRS, CDR2 YFSETQ. CDR3 sequence: CASNKGPTGSMNTEAFF. The CDR3 coding sequence is TGCGCCAGCAACAAAGGCCCGACAGGGTCGATGAACACTGAAGCTTTCTTT.

The genes are TRBV11-2 and TRBJ1-1; 12 positions agree with TRBD1. With 5 bases clipped from V and 4 bases from J, the junction kept 11 bases outside the gene matches. Per germline, CDR1 SGHAT and CDR2 FQNNGV. The CDR3 loop spans 17 amino acids. CDR3 nucleotides: TGTGCCAGCAGCGTCCGGGACAGGGGGCCCGGTGGCACTGAAGCTTTCTTT. Encoded protein: CASSVRDRGPGGTEAFF.

The rearrangement links TRBV28 to TRBJ1-1; TRBD1 matches 7 bases. CDR1 is MDHEN and CDR2 is SYDVKM in the germline V gene. This CDR3 is built from 15 residues. The junction had 7 bases not matched to a gene; V was cut back by 6 bases and J by 0 bases. The CDR3 coding sequence is TGTGCCAGCAGGGAGGGGGCCCGCATGAACACTGAAGCTTTCTTT. As protein: CASREGARMNTEAFF.

This chain links TRBV11-2 with TRBJ2-7, with TRBD2 matching 10 bases. The J segment lost 1 base and the V segment lost 1 base, leaving 7 bases of the junction unmatched. The CDR3 is 17 residues long. CDR1 and CDR2 from the germline V gene are SGHAT and FQNNGV. CDR3 nucleotide sequence: TGTGCCAGCAGCTTAGCGGCTAGCGGGAGCGGATCCTACGAGCAGTACTTC. It is translated as CASSLAASGSGSYEQYF.

The chain carries TRBV19 and TRBJ2-1, with a tentative D call TRBD2 (5 bases). Germline V CDR1 and CDR2: LNHDA, SQIVND (reference sequence). The CDR3 has 15 residues. Trimming removed 3 bases from V and 4 bases from J, with 13 bases in between. This CDR3 reads CASSIGGSNYNEQFF. CDR3 DNA sequence: TGTGCCAGTAGTATCGGAGGCTCCAATTACAATGAGCAGTTCTTC.